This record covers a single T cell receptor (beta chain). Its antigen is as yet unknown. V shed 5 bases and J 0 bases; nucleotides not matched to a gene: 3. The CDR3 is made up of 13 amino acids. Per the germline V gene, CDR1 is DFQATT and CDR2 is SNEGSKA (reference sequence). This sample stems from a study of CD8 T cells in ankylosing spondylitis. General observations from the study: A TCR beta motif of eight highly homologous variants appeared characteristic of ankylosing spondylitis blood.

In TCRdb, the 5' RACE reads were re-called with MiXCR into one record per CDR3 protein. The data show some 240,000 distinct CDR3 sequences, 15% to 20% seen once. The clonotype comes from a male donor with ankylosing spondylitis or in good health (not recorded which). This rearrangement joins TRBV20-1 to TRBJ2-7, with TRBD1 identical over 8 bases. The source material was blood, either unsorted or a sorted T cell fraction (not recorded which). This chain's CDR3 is CSAWDRSSYEQYF. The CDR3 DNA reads TGCAGTGCTTGGGACAGGAGCTCCTACGAGCAGTACTTC.